This T cell receptor beta chain stems from a study of T cell repertoires in cytomegalovirus infection. TCRdb recomputed calls from the reads with MiXCR, one row per CDR3 protein. This table holds about 220,000 distinct CDR3 sequences, 35% to 40% found once. This CDR3 is built from 13 residues. The trim removed 5 bases at V and 3 bases at J, leaving 4 bases unmatched. The germline CDR1 and CDR2 sequences are LNHDA and SQIVND (reference sequence). Comment on this clonotype: Its antigen is currently unknown.

The source material was CD8+ T cells from cultured PBMCs, sampled from culture after CMV antigen stimulation. This TCR derives from a human donor in good health (CMV status not recorded). Some clones in this sample may be carry-over from other donors' samples. The chain combines TRBV19 with TRBJ2-7, with TRBD1 matching over 7 bases. The CDR3, as DNA: TGTGCCAGTAGTCCGGGACAGATCTACGAGCAGTACTTC. This sequence encodes CASSPGQIYEQYF. Drawing the rest from reference TRBV19 and TRBJ2-7, the complete variable domain is DGGITQSPKYLFRKEGQNVTLSCEQNLNHDAMYWYRQDPGQGLRLIYYSQIVNDFQKGDIAEGYSVSREKKESFPLTVTSAQKNPTAFYLCASSPGQIYEQYFGPGTRLTVT.